A selection of T cell receptor beta chains follows, all from one sample in a study of T cell changes during pregnancy in multiple sclerosis. Assay: immunoSEQ multiplex PCR; the TCRdb copy retains only in-frame clones and omits some. Among 65,000 to 85,000 clones listed, more than 90% were seen once. This specimen consisted of CD4+ T cells from peripheral blood mononuclear cells, obtained before pregnancy. These receptor sequences come from a female donor with multiple sclerosis, enrolled in a pregnancy study. CDR3s include the opening cysteine and the closing phenylalanine or tryptophan. Fields, in order: D gene, J gene, V gene, clone size, CDR3 protein, CDR3 DNA. A D gene is named only where the DNA matches it firmly. Not all rows give a size; the values are once, few, many and, for expanded clones, a class.

. TRBJ1-2 TRBV6-6 . CASSYSDRPYGYTF TGTGCCAGCAGTTACTCGGACAGACCATATGGCTACACCTTC
. TRBJ2-3 TRBV6-5 . CASSYIGQSFTDTQYF TGTGCCAGCAGTTACATAGGACAAAGTTTCACAGATACGCAGTATTTT
. TRBJ1-3 TRBV29-1 . CSAGGHSGNTIYF TGCAGCGCCGGAGGGCACTCTGGAAACACCATATATTTT
. TRBJ1-1 TRBV20-1 . CSASQGKVAFF TGCAGTGCTTCTCAGGGGAAGGTAGCTTTCTTT
. TRBJ2-6 TRBV11-2 . CASRETGSQWLTF TGTGCCAGCAGAGAGACAGGCTCCCAATGGCTGACTTTC
TRBD2 TRBJ2-5 TRBV19 . CASSASTSGQETQYF TGTGCCAGTAGTGCCTCGACTAGCGGCCAAGAGACCCAGTACTTC
TRBD2 TRBJ2-1 TRBV9 . CASSARLAAEPYNEQFF TGTGCCAGCAGCGCTCGACTAGCGGCGGAACCCTACAATGAGCAGTTCTTC
. TRBJ1-4 TRBV7-6 . CASSMPGRGNGEKLFF TGTGCCAGCAGCATGCCGGGGAGGGGCAATGGTGAAAAACTGTTTTTT
TRBD2 TRBJ2-5 TRBV18 . CASSPTSGVQETQYF TGTGCCAGCTCCCCCACTAGCGGGGTTCAAGAGACCCAGTACTTC
. TRBJ2-5 TRBV25-1 . CASSVGGTGKHRETQYF TGTGCCAGCAGTGTTGGGGGTACAGGGAAACATCGAGAGACCCAGTACTTC
TRBD1 TRBJ2-2 TRBV9 . CASSAKQGVANTGELFF TGTGCCAGCAGCGCTAAACAGGGGGTCGCGAACACCGGGGAGCTGTTTTTT
. TRBJ2-1 TRBV15 . CATSRLRADEQFF TGTGCCACCAGCAGATTGAGGGCCGATGAGCAGTTCTTC
. TRBJ1-2 TRBV11-2 . CASSFSGSYGYTF TGTGCCAGCAGCTTTTCAGGGTCCTATGGCTACACCTTC
. TRBJ1-3 TRBV6-5 . CASRRVDSGNTIYF TGTGCCAGCCGCAGGGTTGACTCTGGAAACACCATATATTTT
. TRBJ2-1 TRBV7-2 . CASSSGTSSYNEQFF TGTGCCAGCAGCTCCGGGACAAGCTCCTACAATGAGCAGTTCTTC
TRBD1 TRBJ1-1 TRBV28 . CASRSQGGTEAFF TGTGCCAGCAGATCACAGGGGGGCACTGAAGCTTTCTTT
TRBD1 TRBJ2-1 TRBV10-2 . CASSGTGYNEQFF TGCGCCAGCAGCGGGACAGGCTACAATGAGCAGTTCTTC
. TRBJ2-1 TRBV6-1 . CASSVRQTLGYNEQFF TGTGCCAGCAGTGTCCGACAGACCTTGGGCTACAATGAGCAGTTCTTC
TRBD2 TRBJ2-1 TRBV7-2 . CASSQTPGLAGGTYNEQFF TGTGCCAGCAGCCAAACACCGGGACTAGCGGGGGGCACCTACAATGAGCAGTTCTTC
. TRBJ1-5 TRBV27 . CASPKDRTRGNQPQHF TGTGCCAGCCCGAAGGACAGAACCCGGGGCAATCAGCCCCAGCATTTT
TRBD1 TRBJ1-1 TRBV5-6 . CASSFTGGTEAFF TGTGCCAGCAGTTTTACAGGGGGCACTGAAGCTTTCTTT
TRBD1 TRBJ1-6 TRBV5-1 . CASSLHTGTGNNSPLHF TGCGCCAGCAGTTTACACACCGGGACAGGGAATAATTCACCCCTCCACTTT
TRBD1 TRBJ1-2 TRBV5-4 . CASSAQGNHPGYTF TGTGCCAGCAGCGCACAGGGGAATCATCCTGGCTACACCTTC
. TRBJ2-4 TRBV18 . CASSPDREDIQYF TGTGCCAGCTCCCCCGACAGGGAGGACATTCAGTACTTC
TRBD2 TRBJ2-7 TRBV7-2 . CASSFNAGGRTYEQYF TGTGCCAGCAGCTTTAACGCGGGGGGGCGAACCTACGAGCAGTACTTC
TRBD1 TRBJ1-1 TRBV27 . CASSPQGAAGTEAFF TGTGCCAGCAGTCCTCAGGGGGCAGCGGGCACTGAAGCTTTCTTT
TRBD1 TRBJ2-7 TRBV2 . CASMGQGGTYEQYF TGTGCCAGCATGGGACAGGGAGGTACCTACGAGCAGTACTTC
TRBD1 TRBJ2-2 TRBV10-3 once CAIRPTGANTGELFF TGTGCCATCAGACCGACAGGGGCGAACACCGGGGAGCTGTTTTTT
. TRBJ2-7 TRBV5-1 . CASSRVQGNSYEQYF TGCGCCAGCAGCAGGGTGCAGGGTAACTCCTACGAGCAGTACTTC
. TRBJ2-1 TRBV11-3 . CASSLGVSSNNEQFF TGTGCCAGCAGCTTAGGGGTTAGCAGCAACAATGAGCAGTTCTTC
TRBD2 TRBJ2-1 TRBV5-4 . CASSLEPTSGRLRSYNEQFF TGTGCCAGCAGCTTGGAGCCGACTAGCGGGAGGCTTCGCTCCTACAATGAGCAGTTCTTC